Listed below are T cell receptor delta chains from one sample, sequenced in a study of DNA immune sequencing with unique molecular identifiers. TCRdb fed the multiplex PCR reads to CATT. The sample contains about 2,500 delta-chain clones, under 9.5% of which appear only once. Sequencing input: gamma-delta T cells enriched from blood buffy coat, or unenriched PBMCs (not recorded which). The origin of the receptors is a human donor in good health. The CDR3 runs from the conserved cysteine through the conserved F or W. The order of the fields is V gene, D gene, J gene, clone size, CDR3 DNA, CDR3 protein. A D gene is named only where the DNA matches it firmly. Part of the rows lack a size; the others show once, few, many or a class for expanded clones.

TRDV2	TRDD3	TRDJ1	few	TGTGCCTGTGACAGACGGTGGGGGATTAGGGACACCGATAAACTCATCTTT	CACDRRWGIRDTDKLIF
TRDV2	TRDD3	TRDJ1	medium-sized	TGTGCCTGTGACACCGTTGCTGGTCTGGGGGATGAGTTCCCCGATAAACTCATCTTT	CACDTVAGLGDEFPDKLIF
TRDV2	TRDD3	TRDJ1	medium-sized	TGTGCCTGTGACACCATCCAGGTGGGGGATACTCTTGCCGATAAACTCATCTTT	CACDTIQVGDTLADKLIF
TRDV2	TRDD3	TRDJ2	few	TGTGCCTGTGACACGGTGGGGGATGTGGGGTCGGGGGCACAACTCTTCTTT	CACDTVGDVGSGAQLFF
TRDV2	TRDD3	TRDJ1	many	TGTGCCTGTGACGCCGTTTTCGAGGGGGATACGAGTCCCTACACCGATAAACTCATCTTT	CACDAVFEGDTSPYTDKLIF
TRDV2	TRDD3	TRDJ1	.	TGTGCCTGTGACTGGCTGCGTACTGGGGGACCTCGCACCGATAAACTCATCTTT	CACDWLRTGGPRTDKLIF
TRDV2	.	TRDJ3	many	TGTGCCTGTGACACGATAGTGGGGGCAAGCTCCTGGGACACCCGACAGATGTTTTTC	CACDTIVGASSWDTRQMFF
TRDV2	.	TRDJ3	medium-sized	TGTGCCTGTGACACTGGGGATGCGAGCTCCTGGGACACCCGACAGATGTTTTTC	CACDTGDASSWDTRQMFF
TRDV2	TRDD3	TRDJ3	many	TGTGCCTGTGACACGGGATACGAGTCCTGGGACACCCGACAGATGTTTTTC	CACDTGYESWDTRQMFF
TRAV38-2/DV8	TRDD3	TRDJ1	many	TGTGCTTATAGGCCTCGCCCTACTGGGGGGCACTACACCGATAAACTCATCTTT	CAYRPRPTGGHYTDKLIF
TRDV2	TRDD3	TRDJ3	large	TGTGCCTGTGACCCAACCGGGGTTGGGGGACCCGAGAGCTCCTGGGACACCCGACAGATGTTTTTC	CACDPTGVGGPESSWDTRQMFF
TRDV2	.	TRDJ1	medium-sized	TGTGCCTGTGATGGGGGTTACACCGATAAACTCATCTTT	CACDGGYTDKLIF
TRDV2	.	TRDJ3	few	TGTGCCTGTGACCCGCCTGGAGGGTCCTGGGACACCCGACAGATGTTTTTC	CACDPPGGSWDTRQMFF
TRDV2	TRDD3	TRDJ1	many	TGTGCCTGTGACACCCTCCTGGGGGACGATAAACTCATCTTT	CACDTLLGDDKLIF
TRDV2	TRDD3	TRDJ1	many	TGTGCCTGTGACCCCGTACTGGGGGATACGTCGTACACCGATAAACTCATCTTT	CACDPVLGDTSYTDKLIF
TRDV2	TRDD3	TRDJ1	few	TGTGCCTGTGACCCTCTAGCCACTGCTGGGGGATACAGGGCTTACACCGATAAACTCATCTTT	CACDPLATAGGYRAYTDKLIF
TRDV3	TRDD3	TRDJ1	medium-sized	TGTGCCCTCCCCAGAACTGGGGGAGATACCACCGATAAACTCATCTTT	CALPRTGGDTTDKLIF
TRDV2	TRDD3	TRDJ1	medium-sized	TGTGCCTGTGACCGGCTGGGGGTTTCATCCACCGATAAACTCATCTTT	CACDRLGVSSTDKLIF
TRDV1	.	TRDJ1	many	TGTGCTCTTGGGGTGCGAGGGGCCGATAAACTCATCTTT	CALGVRGADKLIF
TRDV2	.	TRDJ3	many	TGTGCCTGTGACGCCACCTCCAGTTCCAACTCCTGGGACACCCGACAGATGTTTTTC	CACDATSSSNSWDTRQMFF
TRDV3	.	TRDJ1	few	TGTGCCTTTAGAGGGAGGGACACCGATAAACTCATCTTT	CAFRGRDTDKLIF
TRDV2	TRDD3	TRDJ1	many	TGTGCCTGTGACACCTTGGGGGATACGAGCGATAAACTCATCTTT	CACDTLGDTSDKLIF
TRDV3	.	TRDJ1	few	TGTGCCTTTACTGTTGGGGACTCGTACACCGATAAACTCATCTTT	CAFTVGDSYTDKLIF
TRDV2	.	TRDJ1	large	TGTGCCTGTGACACCGTGGGATTGGTCGATAAACTCATCTTT	CACDTVGLVDKLIF
TRDV2	.	TRDJ1	few	TGTGCCTGTGACACCGTATCGGGGGGCCTCGACGCCGATAAACTCATCTTT	CACDTVSGGLDADKLIF
TRDV2	TRDD3	TRDJ1	.	TGTGCCTGTGACAGACTGGGGGATACCTTGGCCGATAAACTCATCTTT	CACDRLGDTLADKLIF
TRDV2	.	TRDJ1	large	TGTGCCTGTGACAAGCTGGGGTACACCGATAAACTCATCTTT	CACDKLGYTDKLIF
TRDV2	TRDD3	TRDJ1	few	TGTGCCTGTGAGATGGGGATGTACTGGGGGATACATTCGACCACCGATAAACTCATCTTT	CACEMGMYWGIHSTTDKLIF
TRDV2	.	TRDJ3	.	TGTGCCTGTGACGGGGGGGACCACCTTAGCTCCTGGGACACCCGACAGATGTTTTTC	CACDGGDHLSSWDTRQMFF
TRDV3	TRDD3	TRDJ1	many	TGTGCCTTCCCACATCGGTCTTCCTGTCTGGGGGATACTTATAAACTCATCTTT	CAFPHRSSCLGDTYKLIF
TRDV2	.	TRDJ1	medium-sized	TGTGCCTGTGACACCGTCGACTCACCCGCCGATAAACTCATCTTT	CACDTVDSPADKLIF
TRDV2	.	TRDJ3	medium-sized	TGTGCCTGTGACACCGTAGCGGAGGGGAGCTCCTGGGACACCCGACAGATGTTTTTC	CACDTVAEGSSWDTRQMFF
TRDV2	.	TRDJ1	.	TGTGCCTGTGACACGGTCACGGGACTCAATACGTCCGATAAACTCATCTTT	CACDTVTGLNTSDKLIF
TRDV2	TRDD3	TRDJ1	medium-sized	TGTGCCTGTGACTCGCTGGGGGAAGGGACGTACACCGATAAACTCATCTTT	CACDSLGEGTYTDKLIF
TRDV1	TRDD3	TRDJ1	.	TGTGCTCTTGGGGCCTGCCTTCCTCCTTACTGGGGGATAAAGACCACCGATAAACTCATCTTT	CALGACLPPYWGIKTTDKLIF
TRDV2	TRDD3	TRDJ1	many	TGTGCCTGTGACAACCTACAGCGCCTGGGGGACACGGGCGATAAACTCATCTTT	CACDNLQRLGDTGDKLIF
TRDV2	TRDD3	TRDJ1	large	TGTGCCTGTGACACCTTAACTGGGGGGCATGACACCGATAAACTCATCTTT	CACDTLTGGHDTDKLIF
TRDV3	.	TRDJ1	many	TGTGCCTTTCGGCCCTATCTTGGGGGGGGAACCGATAAACTCATCTTT	CAFRPYLGGGTDKLIF
TRDV2	.	TRDJ3	large	TGTGCCTGTGACACGGGGGGGCTACGGAGCTCCTGGGACACCCGACAGATGTTTTTC	CACDTGGLRSSWDTRQMFF
TRDV3	TRDD3	TRDJ1	many	TGTGCCTTTAGCCCCTTTCTGGGGGACTACACCGATAAACTCATCTTT	CAFSPFLGDYTDKLIF
TRDV3	.	TRDJ1	few	TGTGCCTTTAGAGCCCCCGCTGATCACACCGATAAACTCATCTTT	CAFRAPADHTDKLIF
TRDV2	TRDD3	TRDJ3	.	TGTGCCTGTGACAATACTGGGGGATACTCCTGGGACACCCGACAGATGTTTTTC	CACDNTGGYSWDTRQMFF
TRDV2	.	TRDJ1	few	TGTGCCTGTGACACCGCCCCGGGACCGGGGGTTCTGAGCGCCGATAAACTCATCTTT	CACDTAPGPGVLSADKLIF
TRDV1	TRDD2	TRDJ1	many	TGTGCTCTTGGGGAGTTTCCTACTCGGGGACTCATCTTT	CALGEFPTRGLIF
TRDV2	TRDD3	TRDJ3	many	TGTGCCTGTGACAGGTTACTGGGGGATACGGCCTGGGACACCCGACAGATGTTTTTC	CACDRLLGDTAWDTRQMFF
TRDV3	TRDD3	TRDJ1	few	TGTGCCTCCCTAAACCTGCTCGAGGGGGGATACATGCCTAAGCATAAACTCATCTTT	CASLNLLEGGYMPKHKLIF
TRAV38-2/DV8	.	TRDJ1	many	TGTGCTTATAGGAGCGGTACCCTAGGGCCTTACACCGATAAACTCATCTTT	CAYRSGTLGPYTDKLIF
TRDV2	TRDD3	TRDJ1	many	TGTGCCTGTGACCATGTACTGGGGGATTACACCGATAAACTCATCTTT	CACDHVLGDYTDKLIF
TRDV2	TRDD3	TRDJ1	medium-sized	TGTGCCTGTGAGCAACTGGGGACCCACACCGATAAACTCATCTTT	CACEQLGTHTDKLIF
TRDV2	TRDD3	TRDJ1	.	TGTGCCTGTGACACCGCGTTTGGAGTGGGGGATACTTCCACCGATAAACTCATCTTT	CACDTAFGVGDTSTDKLIF
TRDV2	TRDD3	TRDJ1	many	TGTGCCTGTGACACCGTACCCACTGGGGGACCCCGTCCCACCGATAAACTCATCTTT	CACDTVPTGGPRPTDKLIF
TRDV2	TRDD3	TRDJ1	many	TGTGCCTGTTCCCTGGTACTGGGGGACTTACGAGGGATTACCGATAAACTCATCTTT	CACSLVLGDLRGITDKLIF
TRDV2	TRDD3	TRDJ1	large	TGTGCCTGTGACACGGTGCTGGGGGATACGCGGTACACCGATAAACTCATCTTT	CACDTVLGDTRYTDKLIF
TRDV2	TRDD3	TRDJ1	medium-sized	TGTGCCTGTGACACCATTGGGGGATCGTTCAACGATAAACTCATCTTT	CACDTIGGSFNDKLIF
TRAV38-2/DV8	TRDD3	TRDJ1	many	TGTGCTTATAGGAGACGGTGGGAAAGGATTTTTCTGGGGGATACACCGTACACCGATAAACTCATCTTT	CAYRRRWERIFLGDTPYTDKLIF
TRDV2	TRDD3	TRDJ1	large	TGTGCCTGTGAAATAGGCCTAAACTGGGGGATACGGGCCGGGTGGAAACTCATCTTT	CACEIGLNWGIRAGWKLIF
TRDV2	TRDD3	TRDJ1	many	TGTGCCTGTGACACCTTACTGGGGGATCTGTACACCGATAAACTCATCTTT	CACDTLLGDLYTDKLIF
TRDV2	.	TRDJ1	large	TGTGCCTGTGACACCGTCGCGCTACCCGATAAACTCATCTTT	CACDTVALPDKLIF